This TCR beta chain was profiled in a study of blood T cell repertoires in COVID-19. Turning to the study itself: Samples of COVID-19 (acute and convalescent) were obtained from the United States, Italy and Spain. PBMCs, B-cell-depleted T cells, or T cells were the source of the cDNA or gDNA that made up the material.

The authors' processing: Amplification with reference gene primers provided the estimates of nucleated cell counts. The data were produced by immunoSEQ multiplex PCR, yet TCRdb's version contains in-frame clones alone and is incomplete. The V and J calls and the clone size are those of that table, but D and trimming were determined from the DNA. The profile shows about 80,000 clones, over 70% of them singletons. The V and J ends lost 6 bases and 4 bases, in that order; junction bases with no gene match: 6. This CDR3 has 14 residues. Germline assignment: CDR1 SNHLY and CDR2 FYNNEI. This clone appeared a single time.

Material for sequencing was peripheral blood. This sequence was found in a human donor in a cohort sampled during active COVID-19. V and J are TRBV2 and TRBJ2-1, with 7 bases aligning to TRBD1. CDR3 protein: CASRPGQNYNEQFF. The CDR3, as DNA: TGTGCCAGCAGGCCGGGACAGAATTACAATGAGCAGTTCTTC. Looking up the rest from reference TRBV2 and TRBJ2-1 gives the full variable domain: EPEVTQTPSHQVTQMGQEVILRCVPISNHLYFYWYRQILGQKVEFLVSFYNNEISEKSEIFDDQFSVERPDGSNFTLKIRSTKLEDSAMYFCASRPGQNYNEQFFGPGTRLTVL.